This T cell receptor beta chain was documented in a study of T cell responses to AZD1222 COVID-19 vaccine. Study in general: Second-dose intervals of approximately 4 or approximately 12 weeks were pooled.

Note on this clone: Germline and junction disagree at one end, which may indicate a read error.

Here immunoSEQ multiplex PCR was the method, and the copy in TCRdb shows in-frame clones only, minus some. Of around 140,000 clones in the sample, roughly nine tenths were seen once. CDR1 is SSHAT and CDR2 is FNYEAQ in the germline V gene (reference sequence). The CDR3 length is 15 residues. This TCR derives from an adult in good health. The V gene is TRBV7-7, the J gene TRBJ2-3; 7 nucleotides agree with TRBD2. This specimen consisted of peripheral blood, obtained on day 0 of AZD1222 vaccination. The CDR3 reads CASSKLALSTDTQYF. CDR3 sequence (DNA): TGTGCTAGCAGCAAACTAGCGTTGAGCACAGATACGCAGTATTTT. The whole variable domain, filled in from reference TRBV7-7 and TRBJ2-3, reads GAGVSQSPRYKVTKRGQDVTLRCDPISSHATLYWYQQALGQGPEFLTYFNYEAQPDKSGLPSDRFSAERPEGSISTLTIQRTEQRDSAMYRCASSKLALSTDTQYFGPGTRLTVL.